Presented here are 9 T cell receptor beta chains from one specimen sequenced in a study of blood T cell repertoires in COVID-19. Generated by immunoSEQ multiplex PCR, the TCRdb table keeps only in-frame clones and is missing some. The sample carries more than 60,000 clones, 84% recorded once. Sequenced material: peripheral blood. These TCRs come from a man in his fifties or sixties with acute or convalescent COVID-19.

The chain recombines TRBV25-1 with TRBJ2-1; 10 nucleotides line up with TRBD1. CDR3 size: 15 residues. Trimming at V came to 5 bases and at J to 6 bases, leaving 7 bases not matched to a gene. Germline loops: CDR1 MGHDK, CDR2 SYGVNS. The CDR3 DNA follows: TGTGCCAGCAGTCATGACAGGGGGCTTTTCAATGAGCAGTTCTTC. This sequence encodes CASSHDRGLFNEQFF. The variable domain in full, with the rest retrieved from reference TRBV25-1 and TRBJ2-1, is EADIYQTPRYLVIGTGKKITLECSQTMGHDKMYWYQQDPGMELHLIHYSYGVNSTEKGDLSSESTVSRIRTEHFPLTLESARPSHTSQYLCASSHDRGLFNEQFFGPGTRLTVL.

The chain employs TRBV2 and TRBJ1-2; D remains ambiguous. This CDR3 has 14 amino acids. CDR1 is SNHLY and CDR2 is FYNNEI in the germline V gene. The germline V and J ends were trimmed by 7 bases and 0 bases, with 12 bases remaining between them. This CDR3 is CASTETIANYGYTF. The CDR3 DNA follows: TGTGCCAGCACTGAGACAATAGCTAACTATGGCTACACCTTC.

The chain is built from TRBV6-6 and TRBJ2-2; D gene unclear. The ends were cut back, 0 bases at V and 4 bases at J, with 6 bases in the middle. CDR3 length: 14 amino acids. CDR1 is MNHNY, CDR2 SVGAGI, per germline (reference sequence). CDR3 loop: CASSYSTTTGELFF. CDR3 bases: TGTGCCAGCAGTTACTCAACTACCACCGGGGAGCTGTTTTTT.

The chain carries TRBV6-5 and TRBJ1-2; the match to TRBD1 covers 11 bases. The CDR3 extends over 15 amino acids. Unmatched junction bases numbered 7, after V lost 0 bases and J lost 10 bases. Germline V gene sequence: CDR1 MNHEY, CDR2 SVGAGI. The CDR3 DNA follows: TGTGCCAGCAGTTACTCAAGGACAGGGGGCTTTCCCTACACCTTC. It is translated as CASSYSRTGGFPYTF.

The CDR3 sequence: CSVEELAGGTGDTQYF. The CDR3 region has the DNA TGCAGCGTTGAGGAACTAGCGGGAGGAACGGGAGATACGCAGTATTTT. This chain joins TRBV29-1 and TRBJ2-3; 12 nucleotides agree with TRBD2. V was clipped by 3 bases and J by 5 bases; unmatched bases: 9. CDR1 is SQVTM, CDR2 ANQGSEA, per germline. The CDR3 sequence is 16 residues long.

V gene TRBV29-1 combines with J gene TRBJ2-1; 10 nucleotides agree with TRBD2. V gave up 3 bases and J gave up 6 bases; unmatched junction bases: 5. The CDR3 extends over 14 amino acids. Germline values: CDR1 SQVTM, CDR2 ANQGSEA. This CDR3 is CSVDPSGSFNEQFF. The CDR3 coding sequence is TGCAGCGTTGATCCTAGCGGGAGTTTCAATGAGCAGTTCTTC.

This clone was found a few times. The chain couples TRBV7-2 to TRBJ2-2, with 11 bases matching TRBD2. The CDR3 extends over 15 amino acids. Unmatched junction bases numbered 3, after V lost 3 bases and J lost 6 bases. The germline V gene encodes CDR1 SGHTA and CDR2 FQGNSA. Here the CDR3 reads CASSFQLAGAGELFF. As DNA, the CDR3 is TGTGCCAGCAGCTTTCAACTAGCGGGGGCCGGGGAGCTGTTTTTT.

The rearrangement joins TRBV7-9 to TRBJ1-2; 10 bases fit TRBD1. Germline CDR1 reads SEHNR; CDR2 reads FQNEAQ (reference sequence). Trimming at V came to 1 base and at J to 2 bases, leaving 4 bases not matched to a gene. The CDR3 runs 16 residues. The CDR3 bases are TGTGCCAGCAGCTTAGGGACAGGGGGGACGAACTATGGCTACACCTTC. Translated, it gives CASSLGTGGTNYGYTF.

V usage is TRBV18 and J usage is TRBJ2-1; 10 nucleotides match TRBD2. In germline, CDR1 is KGHSH, CDR2 LQKENI. V shed 6 bases and J 7 bases; nucleotides not matched to a gene: 18. The CDR3 spans 18 residues. The chain's CDR3 is CASSPPSGGVSGVNEQFF. As DNA, the CDR3 is TGTGCCAGCTCCCCTCCTAGCGGGGGTGTGTCTGGGGTGAATGAGCAGTTCTTC.